A selection of T cell receptor beta chains follows, all from one sample in a study of radiation and T cells in renal cell carcinoma. TCRdb's table, derived via immunoSEQ multiplex PCR, lists solely in-frame clones and lacks some. The data contain about 24,000 clones, roughly 64% of them seen just once; the ten biggest clones take up roughly 23%. The material was tumor tissue, obtained from a patient whose treatment was nephrectomy without radiotherapy. Every receptor here comes from a man aged 40-49 years with renal cell carcinoma. CDR3s include the opening cysteine and the closing phenylalanine or tryptophan. The order of the fields is V gene, clone size, J gene, D gene, CDR3 protein, CDR3 DNA. The D gene is left open where the match is weak. Part of the rows lack a size; the others show once, few, many or a class for expanded clones.

>TRBV11-2|NA|TRBJ2-7|TRBD2
CASSLSQAGDYEQYF
TGTGCCAGCAGCTTGAGCCAAGCGGGGGACTACGAGCAGTACTTC
>TRBV7-2|many|TRBJ1-2|NA
CASSSSREDGYTF
TGTGCCAGCAGCTCTTCCAGGGAAGATGGCTACACCTTC
>TRBV14|many|TRBJ1-1|NA
CASSQDLGSEAFF
TGTGCCAGCAGCCAAGATCTCGGATCTGAAGCTTTCTTT
>TRBV6-1|NA|TRBJ1-1|NA
CASSRRGLNTEAFF
TGTGCCAGCAGTAGGCGGGGACTGAACACTGAAGCTTTCTTT
>TRBV5-4|few|TRBJ2-5|NA
CASSRDFQETQYF
TGTGCCAGCAGTCGGGACTTCCAAGAGACCCAGTACTTC
>TRBV5-6|few|TRBJ1-4|NA
CASSFSRLNNEKLFF
TGTGCCAGCAGCTTCTCGAGACTAAATAATGAAAAACTGTTTTTT
>TRBV5-4|NA|TRBJ1-3|NA
CASSLSGPGNTIYF
TGTGCCAGCAGCTTATCAGGGCCAGGAAACACCATATATTTT
>TRBV18|few|TRBJ1-5|NA
CASSPIGVPGNQPQHF
TGTGCCAGCTCACCAATCGGGGTACCGGGCAATCAGCCCCAGCATTTT
>TRBV5-1|NA|TRBJ2-2|NA
CASSLAGPNTGELFF
TGCGCCAGCAGCTTGGCGGGACCCAACACCGGGGAGCTGTTTTTT
>TRBV21-1|NA|TRBJ2-5|NA
CASSKGGLYLETQYF
TGTGCCAGCAGCAAAGGGGGTTTATATTTAGAGACCCAGTACTTC
>TRBV5-1|few|TRBJ2-2|NA
CASSSANTGELFF
TGCGCCAGCAGCTCCGCGAACACCGGGGAGCTGTTTTTT
>TRBV27|NA|TRBJ2-3|TRBD2
CASSLHIAGGSTDTQYF
TGTGCCAGCAGTTTACACATAGCGGGGGGGAGCACAGATACGCAGTATTTT
>TRBV9|NA|TRBJ2-2|NA
CASSPHNTGELFF
TGTGCCAGCAGCCCCCATAACACCGGGGAGCTGTTTTTT
>TRBV19|NA|TRBJ1-5|TRBD1
CASSSTGALGNQPQHF
TGTGCCAGTAGCTCGACAGGGGCGTTGGGCAATCAGCCCCAGCATTTT
>TRBV7-9|few|TRBJ1-1|NA
CASSLLPGGATEAFF
TGTGCCAGCAGTCTCCTCCCGGGGGGGGCGACTGAAGCTTTCTTT
>TRBV25-1|NA|TRBJ1-6|NA
CASSESWVGSPLHF
TGTGCCAGCAGTGAATCCTGGGTAGGTTCACCCCTCCACTTT
>TRBV7-7|few|TRBJ2-5|NA
CASSALGVQETQYF
TGTGCTAGCAGCGCTTTGGGGGTCCAAGAGACCCAGTACTTC
>TRBV30|NA|TRBJ1-5|NA
CAWSVGSGLSNQPQHF
TGTGCCTGGAGTGTAGGGTCGGGACTCAGCAATCAGCCCCAGCATTTT
>TRBV6-4|few|TRBJ2-1|TRBD2
CASSASGLAGANEQFF
TGTGCCAGCAGTGCCTCGGGGTTAGCGGGAGCCAATGAGCAGTTCTTC
>TRBV23-1|NA|TRBJ2-1|TRBD2
CASSHKRESIEQFF
TGCGCCAGCAGTCACAAGCGGGAGTCGATTGAGCAGTTCTTC
>TRBV5-6|NA|TRBJ2-2|TRBD2
CASSPRTSGRPNTGELFF
TGTGCCAGCAGCCCTAGGACTAGCGGGAGACCTAACACCGGGGAGCTGTTTTTT
>TRBV6-5|NA|TRBJ1-2|NA
CASSYGQNYGYTF
TGTGCCAGCAGTTACGGCCAGAACTATGGCTACACCTTC
>TRBV7-9|once|TRBJ1-4|TRBD1
CASSFYSGTENEKLFF
TGTGCCAGCAGCTTTTATTCAGGGACAGAGAATGAAAAACTGTTTTTT
>TRBV6-4|NA|TRBJ2-1|NA
CASSDKSYNEQFF
TGTGCCAGCAGTGACAAATCCTACAATGAGCAGTTCTTC
>TRBV7-9|NA|TRBJ1-2|NA
CASSFGVSGDGYTF
TGTGCCAGCAGCTTTGGAGTGTCCGGGGATGGCTACACCTTC
>TRBV5-1|NA|TRBJ2-5|NA
CASSLAAGQETQYF
TGCGCCAGCAGCTTGGCTGCGGGGCAAGAGACCCAGTACTTC
>TRBV23-1|once|TRBJ2-2|TRBD1
CASSREWTGNTGELFF
TGCGCCAGCAGCCGGGAATGGACAGGGAACACCGGGGAGCTGTTTTTT
>TRBV6-5|NA|TRBJ1-1|TRBD1
CASSVTGGDGTEAFF
TGTGCCAGCAGTGTTACAGGGGGCGACGGCACTGAAGCTTTCTTT
>TRBV5-1|NA|TRBJ1-1|TRBD1
CASSPGQGNTEAFF
TGCGCCAGCAGCCCTGGACAGGGGAACACTGAAGCTTTCTTT
>TRBV7-2|many|TRBJ2-5|NA
CASSFREAGEKTQYF
TGTGCCAGCAGCTTTAGGGAGGCTGGGGAAAAGACCCAGTACTTC
>TRBV10-2|NA|TRBJ1-1|NA
CASSQRWTEAFF
TGCGCCAGCAGTCAACGCTGGACTGAAGCTTTCTTT
>TRBV5-1|few|TRBJ1-1|NA
CASSRLSGAGTEAFF
TGCGCCAGCAGCCGGCTGTCGGGAGCGGGGACTGAAGCTTTCTTT
>TRBV5-1|NA|TRBJ2-3|NA
CASRDPSTDTQYF
TGCGCCAGCCGGGACCCTAGCACAGATACGCAGTATTTT
>TRBV6-5|NA|TRBJ2-7|NA
CASSYQRGHEQYF
TGTGCCAGCAGTTACCAAAGGGGCCACGAGCAGTACTTC
>TRBV29-1|few|TRBJ1-5|NA
CSVGGGNQPQHF
TGCAGCGTTGGGGGGGGCAATCAGCCCCAGCATTTT
>TRBV30|few|TRBJ1-1|NA
CAWSDGAAKRAFF
TGTGCCTGGAGTGATGGGGCAGCCAAACGAGCTTTCTTT
>TRBV5-1|NA|TRBJ2-3|NA
CASSGRVTDTQYF
TGCGCCAGCAGCGGCAGGGTAACAGATACGCAGTATTTT
>TRBV6-6|NA|TRBJ1-1|TRBD1
CASRTGTGDTGGF
TGTGCCAGCAGAACCGGGACAGGTGATACAGGGGGGTTT
>TRBV28|medium-sized|TRBJ1-5|NA
CASSLPGHSNQPQHF
TGTGCCAGCAGTTTACCCGGGCATAGCAATCAGCCCCAGCATTTT
>TRBV29-1|few|TRBJ1-1|NA
CSGRGLTEAFF
TGCAGTGGCCGAGGCCTCACTGAAGCTTTCTTT
>TRBV12-5|NA|TRBJ1-1|NA
CASSKANTEAFF
TGTGCTAGCTCAAAAGCGAACACTGAAGCTTTCTTT
>TRBV18|few|TRBJ2-3|TRBD2
CASSPLPATSGTDTQYF
TGTGCCAGCTCACCACTGCCAGCGACTAGCGGCACAGATACGCAGTATTTT
>TRBV6-4|NA|TRBJ1-5|NA
CASSLGPTNQPQHF
TGTGCCAGCAGCCTCGGCCCGACCAATCAGCCCCAGCATTTT
>TRBV5-5|few|TRBJ2-3|NA
CASKGDTSTDTQYF
TGTGCATCCAAAGGGGATACTAGCACAGATACGCAGTATTTT
>TRBV5-1|many|TRBJ1-2|NA
CASSRGGGDYGYTF
TGCGCCAGCAGTAGAGGCGGAGGGGACTATGGCTACACCTTC
>TRBV6-5|NA|TRBJ1-1|NA
CASSLRGGHTEAFF
TGTGCCAGCAGTTTAAGGGGTGGTCACACTGAAGCTTTCTTT
>TRBV7-9|few|TRBJ2-5|NA
CASSLDAGGETQYF
TGTGCCAGCAGCTTAGACGCAGGGGGGGAGACCCAGTACTTC